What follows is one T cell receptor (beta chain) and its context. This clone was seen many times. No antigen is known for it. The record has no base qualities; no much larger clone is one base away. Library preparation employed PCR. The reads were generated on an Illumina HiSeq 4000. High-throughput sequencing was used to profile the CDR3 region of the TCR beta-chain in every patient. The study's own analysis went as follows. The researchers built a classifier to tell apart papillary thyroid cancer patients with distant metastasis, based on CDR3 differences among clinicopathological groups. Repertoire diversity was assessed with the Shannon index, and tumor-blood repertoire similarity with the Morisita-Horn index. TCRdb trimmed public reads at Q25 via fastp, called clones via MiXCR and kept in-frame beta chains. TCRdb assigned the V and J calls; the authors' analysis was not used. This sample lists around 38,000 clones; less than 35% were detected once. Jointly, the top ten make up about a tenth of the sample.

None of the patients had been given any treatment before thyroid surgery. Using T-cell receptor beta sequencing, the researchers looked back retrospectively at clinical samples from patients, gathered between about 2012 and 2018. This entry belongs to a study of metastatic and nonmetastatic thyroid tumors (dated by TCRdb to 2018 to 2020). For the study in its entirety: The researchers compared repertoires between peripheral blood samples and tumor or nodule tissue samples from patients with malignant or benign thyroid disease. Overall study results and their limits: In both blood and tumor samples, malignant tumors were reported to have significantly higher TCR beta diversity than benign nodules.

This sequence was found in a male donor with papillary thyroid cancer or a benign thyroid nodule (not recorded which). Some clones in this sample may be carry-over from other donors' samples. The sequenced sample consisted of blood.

In nucleotides, the sequence is TGCGCCAGCAGGACAGGGGACGCCGGGGAGCTGTTTTTT. This is translated as CASRTGDAGELFF. The chain links TRBV10-2 with TRBJ2-2, and 8 bases in between align with TRBD1. The germline V gene sets CDR1 to WSHSY and CDR2 to SAAADI. Reading from cysteine to phenylalanine, the CDR3 counts 13 amino acids. Just CDR3 DNA is preserved here, 39 bases in frame from base 1. Ends trimmed: V by 6 bases, J by 6 bases; bases unmatched to a gene: 3.